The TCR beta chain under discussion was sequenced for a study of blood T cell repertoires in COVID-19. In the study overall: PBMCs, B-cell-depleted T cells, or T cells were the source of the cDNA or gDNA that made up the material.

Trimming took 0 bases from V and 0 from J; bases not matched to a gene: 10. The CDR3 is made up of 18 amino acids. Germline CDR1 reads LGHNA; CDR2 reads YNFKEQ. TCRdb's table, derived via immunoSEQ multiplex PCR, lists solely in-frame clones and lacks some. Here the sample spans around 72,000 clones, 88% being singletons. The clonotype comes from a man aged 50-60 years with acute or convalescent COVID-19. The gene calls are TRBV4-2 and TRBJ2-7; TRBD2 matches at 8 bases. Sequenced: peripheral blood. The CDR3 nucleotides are TGTGCCAGCAGCCAAGATTTACGGAGCGGGGGACGCTCCTACGAGCAGTACTTC. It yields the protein CASSQDLRSGGRSYEQYF.